This TCR beta chain came from a study of neurological immune-mediated disorders. The output of every sequencing run, over 180 million TCR-beta sequences, came from 15-18 subjects. TCRdb re-called the 5' RACE reads with MiXCR, one entry per CDR3 protein. The sample comprises 95,000 or so distinct CDR3 sequences, around 3.3% of which are singletons, and under 6.5% rests with the top ten. This clonotype was counted many times. What it binds is unknown. J was trimmed by 3 bases and V by 4 bases; bases with no gene match: 6. The CDR3 is 15 residues long. Germline CDR1 reads SGHRS; CDR2 reads YFSETQ. Study outcomes and limitations: No CDR3 amino acid sequences recurred among expanded clones across subjects, suggesting private repertoires in all groups.

The V and J genes are TRBV5-1 and TRBJ2-2; TRBD1 agrees at 7 bases. The sample was PBMCs. This TCR was recovered from a young woman with multiple sclerosis. The CDR3 DNA follows: TGCGCCAGCAGCCAGAAACAGGGGCACACCGGGGAGCTGTTTTTT. This gives the protein CASSQKQGHTGELFF.